This TCR beta chain comes out of a study of molecular identifiers for immune sequencing clone quantification. Study-wide results and limits: Amid fewer than 1.3 million naive cells, spiked Jurkat TCR RNA from one cell was reportedly still detectable. Underestimated sizes of highly expanded clones could result from identical TCR molecules that share a barcode.

Previously reported methods and listed TCR primers produced the bulk TCR libraries. TCRdb used MiXCR to reprocess the PCR reads, holding one entry per CDR3 protein. The profile shows approximately 590,000 distinct CDR3 sequences, less than 30% of them singletons. Sorting isolated naive CD8 T cells as CD8+CD4-CCR7+CD45RA+ events. Between the trimmed V and J ends, which lost 1 base and 4 bases, there was a span of 13 bases. Germline loops: CDR1 MGHRA, CDR2 YSYEKL. This CDR3 comprises 16 residues. There are a few counts of this clonotype. What it binds is not known. The sequenced sample consisted of naive CD8+ T cells from blood, with Jurkat cell RNA spiked in. Subset of the sample: FACS-sorted CD8+CD4-CCR7+CD45RA+ naive T cells. This sequence originates from a human donor in good health. Some libraries in this study had Jurkat cell RNA spiked in. V and J are TRBV4-1 and TRBJ2-2; D perhaps matches TRBD1 (6 bases). The CDR3 sequence: CASSQARAGVTGELFF. In DNA, the CDR3 is TGCGCCAGCAGCCAAGCGAGGGCAGGGGTCACCGGGGAGCTGTTTTTT.